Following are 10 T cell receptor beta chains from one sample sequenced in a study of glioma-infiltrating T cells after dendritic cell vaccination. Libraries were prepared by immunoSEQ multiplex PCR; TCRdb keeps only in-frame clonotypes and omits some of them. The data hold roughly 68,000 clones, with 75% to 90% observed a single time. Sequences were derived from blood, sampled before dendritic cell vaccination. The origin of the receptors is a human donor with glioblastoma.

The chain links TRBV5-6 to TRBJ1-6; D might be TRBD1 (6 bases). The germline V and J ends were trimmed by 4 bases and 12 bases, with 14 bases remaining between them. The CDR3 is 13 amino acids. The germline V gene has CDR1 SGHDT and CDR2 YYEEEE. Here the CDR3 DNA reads TGTGCCAGCAGCGTAACAGGGCGCCAACCCCTCCACTTT. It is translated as CASSVTGRQPLHF.

This chain's CDR3 is CASSEKLRPTDTQYF. Here the CDR3 DNA reads TGTGCCAGCAGTGAAAAACTGAGGCCCACGGATACGCAGTATTTT. This chain links TRBV25-1 with TRBJ2-3; D is unresolved. Per germline, CDR1 MGHDK and CDR2 SYGVNS. This CDR3 comprises 15 residues. V lost 2 bases and J 6 bases, leaving 15 bases between the germline ends.

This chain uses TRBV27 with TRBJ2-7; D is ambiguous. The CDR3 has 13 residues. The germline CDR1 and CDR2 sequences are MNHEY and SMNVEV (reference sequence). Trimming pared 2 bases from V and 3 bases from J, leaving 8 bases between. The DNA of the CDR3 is TGTGCCAGCAGTTTAGATCAGGACTACGAGCAGTACTTC. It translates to CASSLDQDYEQYF.

CDR3 in DNA: TGTGCCAGCAGCTTAGTTATCGCGGGGGGGAGCCTAGATGAGCAGTTCTTC. It is translated as CASSLVIAGGSLDEQFF. The chain joins TRBV7-8 to TRBJ2-1; TRBD2 agrees at 9 bases. CDR3 length: 17 residues. V shed 1 base and J 8 bases; nucleotides not matched to a gene: 12. CDR1 SGHVS and CDR2 FQNEAQ come from the germline V gene. The variable domain in full, completed from reference TRBV7-8 and TRBJ2-1, reads GAGVSQSPRYKVAKRGQDVALRCDPISGHVSLFWYQQALGQGPEFLTYFQNEAQLDKSGLPSDRFFAERPEGSVSTLKIQRTQQEDSAVYLCASSLVIAGGSLDEQFFGPGTRLTVL.

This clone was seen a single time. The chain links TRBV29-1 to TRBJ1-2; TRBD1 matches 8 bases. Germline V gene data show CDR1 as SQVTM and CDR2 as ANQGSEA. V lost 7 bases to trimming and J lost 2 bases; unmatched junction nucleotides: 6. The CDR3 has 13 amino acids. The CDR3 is CSAETGANYGYTF. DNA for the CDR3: TGCAGCGCTGAGACAGGGGCCAACTATGGCTACACCTTC.

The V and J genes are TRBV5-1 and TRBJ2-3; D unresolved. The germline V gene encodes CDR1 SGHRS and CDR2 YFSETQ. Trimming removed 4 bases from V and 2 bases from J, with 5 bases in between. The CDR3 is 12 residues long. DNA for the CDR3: TGCGCCAGCAGCCAACTCACAGATACGCAGTATTTT. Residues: CASSQLTDTQYF.

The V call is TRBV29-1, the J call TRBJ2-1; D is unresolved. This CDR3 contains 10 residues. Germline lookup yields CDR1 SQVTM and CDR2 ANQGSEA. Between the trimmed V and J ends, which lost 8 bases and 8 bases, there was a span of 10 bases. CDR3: CSFLVHEQFF. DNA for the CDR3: TGCAGCTTCCTCGTCCATGAGCAGTTCTTC.

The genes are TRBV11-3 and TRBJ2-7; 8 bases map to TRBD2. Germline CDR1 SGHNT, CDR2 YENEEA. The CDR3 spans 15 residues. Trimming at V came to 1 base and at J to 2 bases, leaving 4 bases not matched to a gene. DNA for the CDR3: TGTGCCAGCAGCTTAGGGCGGGGGGCTCCCTACGAGCAGTACTTC. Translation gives CASSLGRGAPYEQYF.

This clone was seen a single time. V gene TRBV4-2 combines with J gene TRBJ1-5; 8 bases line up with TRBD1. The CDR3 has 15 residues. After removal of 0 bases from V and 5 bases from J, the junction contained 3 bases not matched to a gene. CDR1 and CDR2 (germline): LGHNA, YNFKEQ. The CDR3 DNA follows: TGTGCCAGCAGCCAAGACAGGGGGCGGCATCAGCCCCAGCATTTT. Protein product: CASSQDRGRHQPQHF.

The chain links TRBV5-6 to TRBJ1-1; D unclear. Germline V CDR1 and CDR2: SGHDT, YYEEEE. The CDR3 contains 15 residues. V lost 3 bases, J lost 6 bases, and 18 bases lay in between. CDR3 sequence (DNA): TGTGCCAGCAGCTCCCCTGGGAGGGTTCTGGCTGAAGCTTTCTTT. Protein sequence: CASSSPGRVLAEAFF.